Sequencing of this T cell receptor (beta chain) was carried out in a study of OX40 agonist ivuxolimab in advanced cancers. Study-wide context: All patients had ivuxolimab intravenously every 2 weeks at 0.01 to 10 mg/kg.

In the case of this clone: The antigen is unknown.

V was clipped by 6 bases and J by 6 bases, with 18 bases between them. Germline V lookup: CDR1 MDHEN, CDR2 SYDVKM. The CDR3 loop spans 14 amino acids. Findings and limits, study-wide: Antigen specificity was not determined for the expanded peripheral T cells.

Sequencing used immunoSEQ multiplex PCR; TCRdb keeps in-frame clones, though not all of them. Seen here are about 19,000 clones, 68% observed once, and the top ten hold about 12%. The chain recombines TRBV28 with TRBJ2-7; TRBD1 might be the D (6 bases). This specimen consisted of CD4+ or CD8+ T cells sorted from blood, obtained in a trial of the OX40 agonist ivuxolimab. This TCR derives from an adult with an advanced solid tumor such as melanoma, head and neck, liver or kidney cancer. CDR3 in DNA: TGTGCCAGCAGCCCAACAGGGATAGAAAGCGAGCAGTACTTC. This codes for CASSPTGIESEQYF. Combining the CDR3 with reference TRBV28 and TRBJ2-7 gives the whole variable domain DVKVTQSSRYLVKRTGEKVFLECVQDMDHENMFWYRQDPGLGLRLIYFSYDVKMKEKGDIPEGYSVSREKKERFSLILESASTNQTSMYLCASSPTGIESEQYFGPGTRLTVT.